The 11 T cell receptor beta chains reported below all come from one sample, sequenced in a study of T cells in Graves' hyperthyroidism and ophthalmopathy. TCR beta CDR3 regions were amplified from RNA. The HTBI primer set served for first-round RT-PCR of the TCR CDR3. TCRdb reprocessed the multiplex PCR reads via MiXCR and lists one record per CDR3 protein. The table has approximately 400,000 distinct CDR3 sequences, about 18% seen once. The specimen sequenced was blood. These receptors all stem from a young woman with Graves' hyperthyroidism.

Comments on this clonotype: The junction shows a germline mismatch at one end, possibly a read error. The rearrangement links TRBV12-3 or TRBV12-4 to TRBJ1-1; D remains ambiguous. The CDR3 sequence is 15 residues long. The CDR3 spells CASSLSTQGFTEGFF. The CDR3 DNA follows: TGTGCCAGCAGTTTGTCCACTCAAGGGTTCACTGAAGGTTTCTTT.

Concerning this clonotype itself: Possible read error: a much larger clone is one base away. The chain uses TRBV6-1 and TRBJ2-7; D tentatively reads TRBD1 or TRBD2 (5 bases each). V lost 3 bases to trimming and J lost 6 bases, with 15 bases between them. Germline-derived CDR1 and CDR2 are MNHNS and SASEGT. CDR3 length equals 14 residues. The CDR3 loop reads CASSEGRTEGEQYF. In nucleotides, the CDR3 is TGTGCCAGCAGTGAGGGACGGACGGAAGGCGAGCAGTACTTC.

This clonotype has a count of ten or more. The CDR3 loop is CASSLDIGAEAFF. CDR3 DNA sequence: TGTGCCAGCAGTTTAGATATAGGGGCTGAAGCTTTCTTT. This chain connects TRBV12-3 or TRBV12-4 to TRBJ1-1, with a possible D match to TRBD1 (5 bases). V lost 1 base to trimming and J lost 6 bases, with 9 bases between them. The CDR3 has 13 residues.

This clonotype was detected ten times or more. CDR3 nucleotide sequence: TGCGCCAGCAGCTTCCAGACAGGGAAGAACTATGGCTACACCTTC. Translated, it gives CASSFQTGKNYGYTF. The rearrangement joins TRBV5-1 to TRBJ1-2; the match to TRBD1 covers 7 bases. The germline V gene encodes CDR1 SGHRS and CDR2 YFSETQ. The V gene end was trimmed by 2 bases and the J gene end by 2 bases; junction bases not matched to a gene: 6. The CDR3 has 15 residues.

At least ten counts were recorded for this clonotype. V and J are TRBV29-1 and TRBJ2-7; TRBD1 is a possible D gene (6 bases). Trimming left V 6 bases short and J 2 bases short, with 23 bases between. Germline V gene data show CDR1 as SQVTM and CDR2 as ANQGSEA. The CDR3 is 16 amino acids. For the CDR3, the DNA is TGCAGCGTGAGAGACTTTTCCGGTACAGGGCCCTACGAGCAGTACTTC. Its protein product is CSVRDFSGTGPYEQYF.

This clonotype was seen repeatedly, ten times or more. The rearrangement joins TRBV29-1 to TRBJ2-7; no clear D. CDR1 and CDR2 from the germline V gene are SQVTM and ANQGSEA. V was clipped by 4 bases and J by 0 bases, with 13 bases between them. This CDR3 is built from 14 residues. CDR3 sequence (DNA): TGCAGCGTTGGTACACCGGAAGGCTCCTACGAGCAGTACTTC. It encodes CSVGTPEGSYEQYF.

This clonotype was counted ten times or more. The chain links TRBV10-3 to TRBJ2-5; 14 nucleotides align to TRBD2. Trimming took 4 bases from V and 1 from J; bases not matched to a gene: 8. Looked up from germline, CDR1 is ENHRY and CDR2 is SYGVKD. The CDR3 is 18 residues long. CDR3 in amino acids: CAISGPGTSGGFQETQYF. Written as DNA, the CDR3 is TGTGCCATCAGTGGCCCCGGGACTAGCGGGGGATTCCAAGAGACCCAGTACTTC.

Ten or more counts support this clonotype. The chain employs TRBV5-6 and TRBJ1-2; D remains unclear. Germline V gene sequence: CDR1 SGHDT, CDR2 YYEEEE. The CDR3 length is 14 residues. Trimming removed 1 base from V and 11 bases from J, with 18 bases in between. CDR3 in DNA: TGTGCCAGCAGCTTGAGCCGGACGGTTTTGGGGTACACCTTC. Translating gives CASSLSRTVLGYTF.

This clonotype was observed many times. The chain has TRBV5-5 and TRBJ1-2; D might be TRBD1 (6 bases). Germline CDR1 and CDR2: SGHKS and YYEKEE (reference sequence). Trimming stripped 4 bases from V and 1 base from J, with 17 bases between. This CDR3 is built from 16 residues. CDR3 sequence reads: CASSGPEGGRNYGYTF. CDR3 bases: TGTGCCAGCAGCGGCCCGGAGGGGGGACGTAACTATGGCTACACCTTC.

The chain carries TRBV2 and TRBJ1-1; D not resolved. Per germline, CDR1 SNHLY and CDR2 FYNNEI. The CDR3 covers 12 residues. Trimming cost V 8 bases and J 3 bases, with 10 bases left between them. CDR3 coding DNA: TGTGCCAGCGTAGACACCGACACTGAAGCTTTCTTT. Translation: CASVDTDTEAFF.

This clonotype appeared many times. The chain combines TRBV24-1 with TRBJ2-5; D is possibly TRBD2 (6 bases). V lost 3 bases to trimming and J lost 4 bases, with 8 bases between them. This CDR3 has 13 residues. CDR1 KGHDR and CDR2 SFDVKD come from the germline V gene. CDR3 loop: CATSDGGSETQYF. The CDR3 DNA reads TGTGCCACCAGTGATGGGGGGTCAGAGACCCAGTACTTC.